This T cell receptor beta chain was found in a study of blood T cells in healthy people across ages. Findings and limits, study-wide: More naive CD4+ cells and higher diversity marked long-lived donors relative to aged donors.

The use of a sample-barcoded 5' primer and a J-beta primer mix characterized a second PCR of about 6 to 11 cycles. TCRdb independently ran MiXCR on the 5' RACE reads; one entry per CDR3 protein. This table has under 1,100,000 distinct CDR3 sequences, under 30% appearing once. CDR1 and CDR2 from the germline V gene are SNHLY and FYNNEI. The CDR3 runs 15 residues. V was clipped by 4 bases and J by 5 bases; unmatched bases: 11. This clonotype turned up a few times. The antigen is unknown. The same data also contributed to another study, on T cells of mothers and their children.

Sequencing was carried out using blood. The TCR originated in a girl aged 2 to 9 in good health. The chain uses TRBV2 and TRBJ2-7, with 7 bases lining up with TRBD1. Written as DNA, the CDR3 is TGTGCCAGCAGTGCCGACCCGACAGGGTCCCACGAGCAGTACTTC. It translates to CASSADPTGSHEQYF.